Below, 21 T cell receptor beta chains from the same sample are listed, as sequenced in a study of CD8+CD57+ T cells in acquired aplastic anemia. TCR beta VDJ and CDR3 profiling used genomic DNA as template. From the reads, TCRdb called clonotypes with MiXCR, one entry per CDR3 protein. Seen here are 100,000 to 150,000 distinct CDR3 sequences, 55% to 60% observed once, and the top ten hold about 29%. CD8+CD57+ cell expansion had been shown by flow cytometry in patients chosen for sequencing. Input material: sorted CD4+, CD8+, or CD8+CD57+ T cells (not recorded which) from PBMCs. Receptor source: a human donor with aplastic anemia.

This clonotype showed up many times. The J gene is TRBJ2-7, the V gene TRBV20-1, with 10 nucleotides matching TRBD2. V trimming: 3 bases; J trimming: 3 bases; junction bases outside the gene matches: 2. The CDR3 is made up of 13 amino acids. The germline CDR1 and CDR2 sequences are DFQATT and SNEGSKA (reference sequence). The CDR3 nucleotides are TGCAGTGCTAGCGGGACTAGCGACTACGAGCAGTACTTC. Translation gives CSASGTSDYEQYF.

In this sample, this clonotype turned up many times. V usage is TRBV7-6 and J usage is TRBJ2-1; D possibly matches TRBD1 or TRBD2 (6 bases each). This CDR3 region has 17 residues. V was cut by 2 bases and J by 0 bases, with 14 bases left in between. The V gene's germline CDR1 is SGHVS and CDR2 FNYEAQ. CDR3: CASSLRGAQSSYNEQFF. The CDR3 DNA reads as TGTGCCAGCAGCTTAAGGGGGGCACAGAGCTCCTACAATGAGCAGTTCTTC.

This clonotype has a handful of counts. V is TRBV11-2 and J is TRBJ2-3; TRBD2 agrees at 8 bases. V was pared by 4 bases and J by 2 bases, with 5 bases of the junction left unmatched. This CDR3 has 15 residues. CDR1 SGHAT and CDR2 FQNNGV come from the germline V gene. The CDR3, as DNA: TGTGCCAGCAGCTCGACGGGGGGGGTCACAGATACGCAGTATTTT. This translates into CASSSTGGVTDTQYF. Full variable domain (rest looked up from reference TRBV11-2 and TRBJ2-3): EAGVAQSPRYKIIEKRQSVAFWCNPISGHATLYWYQQILGQGPKLLIQFQNNGVVDDSQLPKDRFSAERLKGVDSTLKIQPAKLEDSAVYLCASSSTGGVTDTQYFGPGTRLTVL.

This chain connects TRBV11-2 to TRBJ2-3; either TRBD1 or TRBD2 may fit D (5 bases each). The V gene lost 4 bases and the J gene lost 1 base, with 21 bases spanning the gap. This CDR3 is built from 18 residues. Per germline, CDR1 SGHAT and CDR2 FQNNGV. The CDR3 DNA sequence: TGTGCCAGCAGCTCTCTACCGGGACCCCTACTTCGCACAGATACGCAGTATTTT. This sequence encodes CASSSLPGPLLRTDTQYF.

By proportion, this clonotype is hyperexpanded. CDR3 loop: CASSFTGELFF. The CDR3 DNA follows: TGTGCCAGCAGTTTTACCGGGGAGCTGTTTTTT. The chain employs TRBV12-3 or TRBV12-4 and TRBJ2-2, with unresolved D. The length of the CDR3 is 11 residues. V lost 3 bases and J lost 5, with 1 base in between.

This chain links TRBV25-1 with TRBJ2-7; D uncertain. Deletions cut 1 base from V and 1 base from J, with 8 bases between. The CDR3 has 14 amino acids. The germline V gene has CDR1 MGHDK and CDR2 SYGVNS. Here the CDR3 DNA reads TGTGCCAGCAGTGAATTTGGTGGGTCCTACGAGCAGTACTTC. Translated, it gives CASSEFGGSYEQYF.

This clonotype was seen a handful of times. The chain recombines TRBV24-1 with TRBJ2-3; weak D call: TRBD1 (6 bases). Trimming left V 4 bases short and J 3 bases short, with 13 bases between. The CDR3 is 15 amino acids. Germline CDR1 reads KGHDR; CDR2 reads SFDVKD. The CDR3 DNA is TGTGCCACCAGTGAGGGGGACATAGGGACAGATACGCAGTATTTT. Amino acid sequence: CATSEGDIGTDTQYF.

Only a few counts were recorded for this clonotype. This chain links TRBV2 with TRBJ2-1; D is undetermined. The V end was cut by 2 bases, the J end by 5 bases, with 10 bases between. Germline V CDR1 and CDR2: SNHLY, FYNNEI. The CDR3 is 14 amino acids. CDR3 protein: CASSEYTPDNEQFF. The CDR3 nucleotides are TGTGCCAGCAGTGAATACACCCCGGACAATGAGCAGTTCTTC.

This clonotype was recorded once. As the CDR3 is not closed by the conserved phenylalanine or tryptophan, this likely results from a read error. Because the CDR3's place on the DNA is in doubt, the DNA is left out and the CDR3 is given as listed by TCRdb. The genes are TRBV15 and TRBJ1-6. 8 amino acids form the CDR3, both terminal residues included. Per germline, CDR1 LNHNV and CDR2 YYDKDF (reference sequence). The CDR3: CATSRGGT.

The chain couples TRBV10-3 to TRBJ2-1; 7 positions match TRBD1. Germline values: CDR1 ENHRY, CDR2 SYGVKD. J lost 6 bases, V lost 4 bases, and 12 bases had no gene match. CDR3 length: 16 residues. In nucleotides, the CDR3 is TGTGCCATCAGTGCGACGACAGGGTCAGGCAGCAATGAGCAGTTCTTC. Translation: CAISATTGSGSNEQFF.

This clonotype was counted only a few times. The chain is built from TRBV24-1 and TRBJ2-1; TRBD1 matches at 9 bases. The CDR3 length is 16 residues. The V segment lost 3 bases and the J segment 7 bases; nucleotides outside the gene matches: 9. Germline V gives CDR1 KGHDR, CDR2 SFDVKD. CDR3 sequence: CATSDPRDRAMNEQFF. The CDR3 DNA sequence: TGTGCCACCAGTGATCCCCGGGACAGGGCAATGAATGAGCAGTTCTTC.

The chain employs TRBV10-1 and TRBJ2-5, with TRBD2 as a possible D gene (5 bases). This CDR3 comprises 13 residues. The V and J ends lost 7 bases and 4 bases respectively, with 13 bases between them. Germline CDR1 WNHNN, CDR2 SYGVQD (reference sequence). The CDR3 region is CASTWARGETQYF. In DNA, the CDR3 is TGCGCCAGCACCTGGGCCCGGGGAGAGACCCAGTACTTC.

The chain employs TRBV4-1 and TRBJ2-7; 10 bases fit TRBD1. The CDR3 loop spans 15 amino acids. V trimming: 0 bases; J trimming: 3 bases; junction bases outside the gene matches: 2. Germline V lookup: CDR1 MGHRA, CDR2 YSYEKL. DNA for the CDR3: TGCGCCAGCAGCCAAGACGGGACAGGGGACTACGAGCAGTACTTC. Translation gives CASSQDGTGDYEQYF.

The chain links TRBV12-3 or TRBV12-4 to TRBJ1-2, with D hard to call. Trimming removed 5 bases at V and 5 bases at J, with 9 bases between. The CDR3 is made up of 12 amino acids. As DNA, the CDR3 is TGTGCCAGCAGTAACACGGGTTATGGCTACACCTTC. It is translated as CASSNTGYGYTF.

V and J are TRBV24-1 and TRBJ1-2, with D unclear. V lost 2 bases and J 3 bases, leaving 6 bases between the germline ends. Germline V gene data show CDR1 as KGHDR and CDR2 as SFDVKD. The CDR3 is 13 amino acids. This CDR3 reads CATSDYRDYGYTF. CDR3 nucleotides: TGTGCCACCAGTGATTATCGGGACTATGGCTACACCTTC.

This clonotype occurred a few times. The gene calls are TRBV29-1 and TRBJ2-1; 8 nucleotides align to TRBD2. CDR1 and CDR2 from the germline V gene are SQVTM and ANQGSEA. The ends lost 8 bases at V and 8 bases at J; junction bases unmatched: 11. The CDR3 has 13 residues. In DNA, the CDR3 is TGCAGCAGTAGCGGGATCACCGGCGATGAGCAGTTCTTC. Protein product: CSSSGITGDEQFF.

This clonotype was counted a few times. The chain has TRBV7-8 and TRBJ1-5; D is uncertain. Between the trimmed V and J ends, which lost 3 bases and 3 bases, there was a span of 9 bases. The CDR3 totals 14 residues. Looked up from germline, CDR1 is SGHVS and CDR2 is FQNEAQ. CDR3 DNA: TGTGCCAGCAGCTTCGGGTGGAACAATCAGCCCCAGCATTTT. Its protein product is CASSFGWNNQPQHF.

Concerning this clonotype itself: Its ends do not fully match the called genes, so a read error is possible. The chain links TRBV27 to TRBJ2-3; D may be TRBD2 (6 bases). CDR3 size: 13 residues. Germline CDR1 MNHEY, CDR2 SMNVEV (reference sequence). In DNA, the CDR3 is TGTGCCAGCAATTTAACTAGCCCAGATACGCAGTATTTT. Its protein product is CASNLTSPDTQYF.

This clonotype was seen ten or more times. The chain carries TRBV5-6 and TRBJ2-7; D remains ambiguous. V shed 0 bases and J shed 1 base, with 5 bases lying between them. The CDR3 runs 13 residues. CDR1 is SGHDT, CDR2 YYEEEE, per germline. The chain's CDR3 is CASSLEGSYEQYF. The CDR3 nucleotides read TGTGCCAGCAGCTTGGAGGGTTCCTACGAGCAGTACTTC. Full variable domain (remainder filled in from reference TRBV5-6 and TRBJ2-7): DAGVTQSPTHLIKTRGQQVTLRCSPKSGHDTVSWYQQALGQGPQFIFQYYEEEERQRGNFPDRFSGHQFPNYSSELNVNALLLGDSALYLCASSLEGSYEQYFGPGTRLTVT.

This clonotype was seen only once. The chain uses TRBV4-1 and TRBJ2-7, with a weak D call TRBD1 (6 bases). Germline CDR1 and CDR2: MGHRA and YSYEKL. Deletions cut 0 bases from V and 2 bases from J, with 14 bases between. The CDR3 extends over 16 amino acids. For the CDR3, the DNA is TGCGCCAGCAGCCAAGAGGGACATGGGGTAACCTACGAGCAGTACTTC. Amino acids: CASSQEGHGVTYEQYF.

In DNA form, the CDR3 reads TGTGCCAGCAGCTTAACGTCAGGGGCGACCCAGTACTTC. Translating it yields CASSLTSGATQYF. The gene calls are TRBV11-2 and TRBJ2-5, with a weak D call TRBD1 (6 bases). CDR3 length: 13 residues. Trimming stripped 2 bases from V and 7 bases from J, with 11 bases between. Germline CDR1 is SGHAT and CDR2 is FQNNGV. The variable domain in full, completed from reference TRBV11-2 and TRBJ2-5, reads EAGVAQSPRYKIIEKRQSVAFWCNPISGHATLYWYQQILGQGPKLLIQFQNNGVVDDSQLPKDRFSAERLKGVDSTLKIQPAKLEDSAVYLCASSLTSGATQYFGPGTRLLVL.